This T cell receptor beta chain was recovered during a study of blood T cell repertoires in COVID-19. Study-level background: Both acute and convalescent COVID-19 samples were obtained from the United States, Italy and Spain.

Clones were sequenced by immunoSEQ multiplex PCR, and TCRdb holds only the in-frame ones, with some missing. Of about 160,000 clones listed, 80% are singletons. Symptom resolution, clearance, or two negative PCRs marked the recovered donors of Cohort 3. This TCR was recovered from a man between 40 and 49 years old who had recovered from COVID-19. Specimen: PBMCs or T cells enriched from blood (not recorded which).

Written as DNA, the CDR3 is TGTGCCAGCAGTTACTCGACCGCTCTCAGGAATCAGCCCCAGCATTTT. Translated: CASSYSTALRNQPQHF. V usage is TRBV6-2 or TRBV6-3 and J usage is TRBJ1-5; D is unresolved. The germline V and J ends were trimmed by 0 bases and 4 bases, with 13 bases remaining between them. Germline-derived CDR1 and CDR2 are MNHEY and SVGEGT. This CDR3 has 16 residues.